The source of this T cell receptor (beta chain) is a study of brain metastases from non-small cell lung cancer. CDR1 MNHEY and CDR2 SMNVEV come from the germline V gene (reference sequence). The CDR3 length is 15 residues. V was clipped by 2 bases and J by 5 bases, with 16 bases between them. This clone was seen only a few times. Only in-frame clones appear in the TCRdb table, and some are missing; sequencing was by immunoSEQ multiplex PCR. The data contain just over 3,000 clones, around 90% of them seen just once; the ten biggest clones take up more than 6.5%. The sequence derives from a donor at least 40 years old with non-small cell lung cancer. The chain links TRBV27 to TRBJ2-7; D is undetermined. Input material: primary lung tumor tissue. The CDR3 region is CASSLNPRPLDEQYF. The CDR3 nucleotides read TGTGCCAGCAGTTTAAACCCGCGCCCCTTGGACGAGCAGTACTTC.